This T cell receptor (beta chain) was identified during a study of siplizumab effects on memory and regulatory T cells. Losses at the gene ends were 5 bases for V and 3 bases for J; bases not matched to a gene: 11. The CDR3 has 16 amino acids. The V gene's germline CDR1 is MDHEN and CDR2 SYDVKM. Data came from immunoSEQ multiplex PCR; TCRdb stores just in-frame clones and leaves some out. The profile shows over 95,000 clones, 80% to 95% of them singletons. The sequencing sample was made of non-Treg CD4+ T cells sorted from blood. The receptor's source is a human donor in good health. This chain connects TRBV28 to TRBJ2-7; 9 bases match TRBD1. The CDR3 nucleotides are TGTGCCAGCAGTCCACGGGCGGGACAGGGAGACTACGAGCAGTACTTC. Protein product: CASSPRAGQGDYEQYF. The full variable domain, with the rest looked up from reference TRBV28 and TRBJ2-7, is DVKVTQSSRYLVKRTGEKVFLECVQDMDHENMFWYRQDPGLGLRLIYFSYDVKMKEKGDIPEGYSVSREKKERFSLILESASTNQTSMYLCASSPRAGQGDYEQYFGPGTRLTVT.